The 10 T cell receptor beta chains below come from one sample, sequenced in a study of cytomegalovirus exposure and HLA in healthy donors. In the PCR, 60 Vbeta and 13 Jbeta primers were used. Using immunoSEQ multiplex PCR, the repertoire was profiled, and TCRdb retains in-frame clones only, with some absent. The data hold about 80,000 clones, with approximately 62% observed a single time. Source material: PBMCs. These receptors all stem from a male donor in good health and CMV-seropositive.

Notes on this clone: Relative to the germline gene, one junction end is altered; a read error may explain this. This chain links TRBV7-6 with TRBJ2-1, with no clear D. CDR1 and CDR2 (germline): SGHVS, FNYEAQ. This CDR3 has 13 residues. The CDR3 loop is CASSLESGRPNLF. DNA for the CDR3: TGTGCCAGCAGCTTAGAATCTGGCCGCCCCAATCTCTTC.

The chain combines TRBV2 with TRBJ1-4, with D perhaps TRBD1 (5 bases). The V and J ends lost 4 bases and 10 bases respectively, with 19 bases between them. Looked up from germline, CDR1 is SNHLY and CDR2 is FYNNEI. The CDR3 consists of 15 residues. The CDR3 here is CASSGDGTASGKLFF. The CDR3 DNA reads as TGTGCCAGCAGTGGGGACGGGACTGCGTCTGGAAAACTGTTTTTT.

This clone was observed a few times. The chain employs TRBV28 and TRBJ2-1; D is possibly TRBD2 (7 bases). CDR3 length equals 15 residues. V was cut by 5 bases and J by 2 bases, with 13 bases left in between. CDR1 and CDR2 from the germline V gene are MDHEN and SYDVKM. This CDR3 reads CASSRQGGAYNEQFF. The DNA of the CDR3 is TGTGCCAGCAGTCGGCAAGGGGGGGCCTACAATGAGCAGTTCTTC. Supplemented by reference TRBV28 and TRBJ2-1, the full variable domain reads DVKVTQSSRYLVKRTGEKVFLECVQDMDHENMFWYRQDPGLGLRLIYFSYDVKMKEKGDIPEGYSVSREKKERFSLILESASTNQTSMYLCASSRQGGAYNEQFFGPGTRLTVL.

This clone is deemed medium-sized. J is TRBJ1-1 and V is TRBV30; 8 nucleotides match TRBD1. Germline V gene data show CDR1 as GTSNPN and CDR2 as SVGIG (reference sequence). V was clipped by 5 bases and J by 1 base; unmatched bases: 6. CDR3 length: 14 residues. The CDR3 loop is CAWVAGTGNTEAFF. As DNA, the CDR3 is TGTGCCTGGGTAGCCGGGACAGGGAACACTGAAGCTTTCTTT.

The chain couples TRBV6-1 to TRBJ1-1; D may be TRBD1 (5 bases). The germline gives CDR1 MNHNS, CDR2 SASEGT. CDR3 length: 14 residues. V was shortened by 6 bases and J by 6 bases, with 17 bases between the two germline ends. The CDR3 region has the DNA TGTGCCAGCAGACCCCGGGACTCGGTGGCTGAAGCTTTCTTT. Its protein product is CASRPRDSVAEAFF.

This clone was detected only once. The rearrangement links TRBV19 to TRBJ2-3, with 10 positions matching TRBD1. The CDR3 contains 18 residues. With V trimmed by 0 bases and J by 2 bases, 8 bases remained unmatched. Looked up from germline, CDR1 is LNHDA and CDR2 is SQIVND (reference sequence). CDR3 nucleotides: TGTGCCAGTAGTATAGATCTTGGAGGACAGGGGGTCACAGATACGCAGTATTTT. Protein product: CASSIDLGGQGVTDTQYF.

The chain's CDR3 is CASSGGQGRGNTIYF. Here the CDR3 DNA reads TGTGCCAGCAGTGGTGGACAGGGGAGGGGAAACACCATATATTTT. The chain uses TRBV6-1 and TRBJ1-3; TRBD1 aligns across 9 bases. This CDR3 is built from 15 residues. Looked up from germline, CDR1 is MNHNS and CDR2 is SASEGT. After removal of 4 bases from V and 4 bases from J, the junction contained 5 bases not matched to a gene.

DNA for the CDR3: TGTGCCAGCAGCCCAGCCACAGGGTACACCGGGGAGCTGTTTTTT. Residues: CASSPATGYTGELFF. V gene TRBV6-5 combines with J gene TRBJ2-2, with D possibly matching TRBD1 (6 bases). The CDR3 spans 15 residues. Deletions cut 6 bases from V and 3 bases from J, with 14 bases between. Per the germline V gene, CDR1 is MNHEY and CDR2 is SVGAGI.

The chain uses TRBV19 and TRBJ2-1, with 8 bases identical to TRBD1. CDR1 is LNHDA and CDR2 is SQIVND in the germline V gene (reference sequence). The V segment lost 5 bases and the J segment 3 bases; nucleotides outside the gene matches: 9. The CDR3 runs 16 residues. The CDR3: CASSAFGQGYYNEQFF. The CDR3 DNA is TGTGCCAGTAGTGCGTTTGGACAGGGCTACTACAATGAGCAGTTCTTC. The full variable domain, rest sourced from reference TRBV19 and TRBJ2-1, is DGGITQSPKYLFRKEGQNVTLSCEQNLNHDAMYWYRQDPGQGLRLIYYSQIVNDFQKGDIAEGYSVSREKKESFPLTVTSAQKNPTAFYLCASSAFGQGYYNEQFFGPGTRLTVL.

The chain is built from TRBV6-5 and TRBJ2-3; 7 nucleotides align to TRBD1. The CDR3 extends over 15 amino acids. CDR1 is MNHEY, CDR2 SVGAGI, per germline. The V and J ends lost 6 bases and 1 base, in that order; junction bases with no gene match: 7. The chain's CDR3 is CASRAGGRGTDTQYF. The CDR3 bases are TGTGCCAGCAGGGCAGGGGGTCGAGGCACAGATACGCAGTATTTT.